Shown below are 26 T cell receptor beta chains from a single sample sequenced in a study of OX40 agonist ivuxolimab in advanced cancers. TCRdb's copy holds only in-frame clones and misses some; the assay was immunoSEQ multiplex PCR. The table includes 45,000 to 65,000 clones, roughly nine tenths detected once. The sample here was CD4+ or CD8+ T cells sorted from blood, taken in a trial of the OX40 agonist ivuxolimab. All receptors derive from an adult with an advanced solid tumor such as melanoma, head and neck, liver or kidney cancer.

V gene TRBV9 combines with J gene TRBJ2-5; D is undetermined. The V end lost 4 bases, the J end lost 5 bases, and 18 bases lay between the germline ends. This CDR3 has 15 residues. The germline V gene has CDR1 SGDLS and CDR2 YYNGEE. CDR3 sequence: CASSPQPDFRETQYF. CDR3 nucleotide sequence: TGTGCCAGCAGCCCCCAACCCGACTTTCGGGAGACCCAGTACTTC. The full variable domain, completed using reference TRBV9 and TRBJ2-5, is DSGVTQTPKHLITATGQRVTLRCSPRSGDLSVYWYQQSLDQGLQFLIQYYNGEERAKGNILERFSAQQFPDLHSELNLSSLELGDSALYFCASSPQPDFRETQYFGPGTRLLVL.

The V and J genes are TRBV9 and TRBJ2-3, with TRBD2 matching 9 bases. CDR1 is SGDLS, CDR2 YYNGEE, per germline. The junction had 5 bases not matched to a gene; V was cut back by 0 bases and J by 0 bases. The CDR3 totals 17 residues. The CDR3 loop is CASSVDAGGRSTDTQYF. The CDR3 DNA follows: TGTGCCAGCAGCGTAGATGCGGGGGGGCGTAGCACAGATACGCAGTATTTT.

This clone has only one observation. The chain carries TRBV7-2 and TRBJ1-1; weak D call: TRBD1 (6 bases). CDR1 SGHTA and CDR2 FQGNSA come from the germline V gene. The CDR3 is 15 residues long. The ends were cut back, 3 bases at V and 5 bases at J, with 16 bases in the middle. The CDR3 loop is CASSFFSGEGTEAFF. CDR3 sequence (DNA): TGTGCCAGCAGCTTTTTTTCAGGGGAGGGGACTGAAGCTTTCTTT.

CDR3 in amino acids: CAISESGYGELFF. The CDR3 DNA follows: TGTGCCATCAGTGAAAGTGGGTACGGGGAGCTGTTTTTT. The chain combines TRBV10-3 with TRBJ2-2, with unresolved D. Per germline, CDR1 ENHRY and CDR2 SYGVKD. Trimming pared 3 bases from V and 7 bases from J, leaving 9 bases between. This CDR3 is built from 13 residues.

The rearrangement joins TRBV19 to TRBJ2-5, with no clear D. V was clipped by 9 bases and J by 3 bases, with 17 bases between them. The germline CDR1 and CDR2 sequences are LNHDA and SQIVND (reference sequence). The CDR3 is 14 residues long. The CDR3 DNA sequence: TGTGCCAGCAGCCCCCAAGACGTCAAAGAGACCCAGTACTTC. It yields the protein CASSPQDVKETQYF.

The chain combines TRBV15 with TRBJ1-1; D is unclear. CDR3 length: 15 residues. The V gene lost 0 bases and the J gene lost 0 bases, with 8 bases spanning the gap. CDR1 LNHNV and CDR2 YYDKDF come from the germline V gene (reference sequence). DNA of the CDR3: TGTGCCACCAGCAGAGAGGCCAGGCTGAACACTGAAGCTTTCTTT. The encoded protein is CATSREARLNTEAFF.

V usage is TRBV6-1 and J usage is TRBJ2-1; no clear D gene. V gave up 4 bases and J gave up 5 bases, with 18 bases separating them. The CDR3 extends over 16 amino acids. Germline-derived CDR1 and CDR2 are MNHNS and SASEGT. The CDR3, as DNA: TGTGCCAGCAGTGGCCCCCAATTAAGATGGGACAATGAGCAGTTCTTC. Amino acid sequence: CASSGPQLRWDNEQFF.

The rearrangement uses TRBV2 and TRBJ2-3; a possible D gene is TRBD1 (7 bases). This CDR3 comprises 14 residues. Trimming cost V 10 bases and J 2 bases, with 16 bases left between them. The germline gives CDR1 SNHLY, CDR2 FYNNEI. CDR3 bases: TGTGCCACCGTCGGGGGACAGTTCACAGATACGCAGTATTTT. It translates to CATVGGQFTDTQYF.

This clone turned up a few times. The chain couples TRBV4-2 to TRBJ1-2; D remains ambiguous. CDR1 and CDR2 (germline): LGHNA, YNFKEQ. The CDR3 is 14 residues long. Trimming took off 2 bases at V and 3 bases at J, with 10 bases between the two ends. In nucleotides, the CDR3 is TGTGCCAGCAGCCAACCCGGGGAAGACTATGGCTACACCTTC. Translation gives CASSQPGEDYGYTF.

The CDR3 protein is CASSEGFANEKLFF. The CDR3 nucleotides read TGTGCCAGCAGTGAGGGGTTCGCTAATGAAAAACTGTTTTTT. The J gene is TRBJ1-4, the V gene TRBV6-1; the D is unclear. Trimming left V 3 bases short and J 3 bases short, with 8 bases between. There are 14 residues in the CDR3. From germline, CDR1 is MNHNS and CDR2 SASEGT.

V usage is TRBV10-3 and J usage is TRBJ2-7; TRBD1 aligns across 10 bases. Unmatched junction bases numbered 5, after V lost 7 bases and J lost 5 bases. The germline CDR1 and CDR2 sequences are ENHRY and SYGVKD. The CDR3 totals 13 residues. The CDR3 coding sequence is TGTGCCATCACCGGGACAGGGGACAACGAGCAGTACTTC. Protein product: CAITGTGDNEQYF.

V is TRBV9 and J is TRBJ2-2; 7 bases map to TRBD2. Losses at the gene ends were 0 bases for V and 1 base for J; bases not matched to a gene: 15. Germline assignment: CDR1 SGDLS and CDR2 YYNGEE. This CDR3 contains 20 residues. CDR3 bases: TGTGCCAGCAGCGTAGGATTTGGGGGAGGGCGATTCGGGAACACCGGGGAGCTGTTTTTT. It translates to CASSVGFGGGRFGNTGELFF.

The gene calls are TRBV2 and TRBJ2-5, with D uncertain. Germline V gene data show CDR1 as SNHLY and CDR2 as FYNNEI. The V end was cut by 4 bases, the J end by 2 bases, with 8 bases between. The length of the CDR3 is 13 residues. This CDR3 is CASSVIRQETQYF. The CDR3 DNA follows: TGTGCCAGCAGTGTAATCCGGCAAGAGACCCAGTACTTC.

This chain uses TRBV27 with TRBJ1-1; D is uncertain. The V end lost 0 bases, the J end lost 0 bases, and 11 bases lay between the germline ends. The germline V gene encodes CDR1 MNHEY and CDR2 SMNVEV (reference sequence). The CDR3 runs 16 residues. CDR3 residues: CASSLSLAQLNTEAFF. The CDR3 DNA sequence: TGTGCCAGCAGTTTATCTTTAGCACAGTTGAACACTGAAGCTTTCTTT.

The J gene is TRBJ2-4, the V gene TRBV28; D might be TRBD1 (6 bases). This CDR3 spans 18 amino acids. Looked up from germline, CDR1 is MDHEN and CDR2 is SYDVKM. V lost 3 bases and J lost 4, with 22 bases in between. The CDR3 DNA sequence: TGTGCCAGCAGTTTCTCTTATGGGCCAGGACAGAGTAAAAACATTCAGTACTTC. As protein: CASSFSYGPGQSKNIQYF.

The table lists this clone with a count of one. This sequence joins TRBV6-5 and TRBJ2-7, with 7 bases fitting TRBD1. There are 14 residues in the CDR3. Germline CDR1 reads MNHEY; CDR2 reads SVGAGI. V shed 10 bases and J 7 bases; nucleotides not matched to a gene: 16. Written as DNA, the CDR3 is TGTGCCACCTCGAACAGACAGGGAATTTGGGAGCAGTACTTC. Its protein is CATSNRQGIWEQYF.

The chain is built from TRBV6-6 and TRBJ1-2, with D hard to call. Trimming cost V 2 bases and J 7 bases, with 14 bases left between them. CDR1 is MNHNY and CDR2 is SVGAGI in the germline V gene (reference sequence). This CDR3 has 14 amino acids. DNA for the CDR3: TGTGCCAGCAGTTACCGATCACAGACTAGTGGCTACACCTTC. Its translation is CASSYRSQTSGYTF.

This chain connects TRBV4-1 to TRBJ2-6; TRBD1 matches at 8 bases. Unmatched junction bases numbered 4, after V lost 0 bases and J lost 0 bases. Germline-derived CDR1 and CDR2 are MGHRA and YSYEKL. The CDR3 totals 18 residues. The CDR3 is CASSQEGTGSSGANVLTF. The DNA of the CDR3 is TGCGCCAGCAGCCAAGAAGGGACAGGCAGCTCTGGGGCCAACGTCCTGACTTTC.

The V gene is TRBV7-3, the J gene TRBJ2-1, with D unresolved. Per the germline V gene, CDR1 is SGHTA and CDR2 is FQGTGA. The V end was cut by 5 bases, the J end by 2 bases, with 13 bases between. The CDR3 spans 15 residues. CDR3 loop: CASSPAFGTYNEQFF. CDR3 nucleotides: TGTGCCAGCAGCCCAGCCTTTGGTACCTACAATGAGCAGTTCTTC.

The V and J genes are TRBV19 and TRBJ2-7; 13 bases agree with TRBD2. This CDR3 comprises 16 residues. Trimming took 5 bases from V and 5 from J; bases not matched to a gene: 9. CDR1 is LNHDA and CDR2 is SQIVND in the germline V gene (reference sequence). The CDR3 loop is CASSPRTSGSLNEQYF. In nucleotides, the CDR3 is TGTGCCAGTAGTCCACGGACTAGCGGGAGTTTGAACGAGCAGTACTTC.

This rearrangement joins TRBV19 to TRBJ2-1; TRBD2 matches 8 bases. This CDR3 contains 12 residues. The V and J ends lost 6 bases and 7 bases, in that order; junction bases with no gene match: 2. Germline V gene sequence: CDR1 LNHDA, CDR2 SQIVND (reference sequence). The CDR3 DNA is TGTGCCAGTAGCGGGACTAGGAATGAGCAGTTCTTC. Residues: CASSGTRNEQFF.

The CDR3 sequence is CASSQEGGTLIPSNTGELFF. In DNA, the CDR3 is TGTGCCAGCAGCCAAGAGGGGGGGACTCTAATACCTTCGAACACCGGGGAGCTGTTTTTT. The chain joins TRBV4-2 to TRBJ2-2, with 7 bases fitting TRBD2. The CDR3 spans 20 residues. In germline, CDR1 is LGHNA, CDR2 YNFKEQ. V gave up 0 bases and J gave up 0 bases; unmatched junction bases: 13.

In this sample, this clone turned up once. The V and J genes are TRBV6-6 and TRBJ2-7, with a weak D call TRBD2 (7 bases). Per germline, CDR1 MNHNY and CDR2 SVGAGI (reference sequence). V gave up 7 bases and J gave up 2 bases, with 18 bases separating them. This CDR3 has 15 amino acids. CDR3 amino acids: CASKRLRGAPYEQYF. The CDR3 nucleotides are TGTGCCAGCAAACGCCTACGGGGGGCCCCCTACGAGCAGTACTTC.

This clone appeared a few times. CDR3 nucleotide sequence: TGTGCCAGCAGTGGGGGGACAGCTAATTCACCCCTCCACTTT. It specifies CASSGGTANSPLHF. The chain is built from TRBV2 and TRBJ1-6; the match to TRBD1 covers 7 bases. This CDR3 is built from 14 residues. J gave up 6 bases and V 4 bases, and 3 bases lay outside the gene matches. Germline values: CDR1 SNHLY, CDR2 FYNNEI.

This chain connects TRBV28 to TRBJ1-2, with TRBD1 matching over 10 bases. Trimming removed 5 bases from V and 0 bases from J; junction bases left unmatched: 3. From germline, CDR1 is MDHEN and CDR2 SYDVKM. The CDR3 runs 15 residues. The CDR3: CASSPGQGTNYGYTF. DNA of the CDR3: TGTGCCAGCAGTCCGGGACAGGGGACTAACTATGGCTACACCTTC.

The V and J genes are TRBV2 and TRBJ1-5; 8 nucleotides line up with TRBD1. J lost 1 base, V lost 2 bases, and 4 bases had no gene match. The CDR3 runs to 16 residues. The germline CDR1 and CDR2 sequences are SNHLY and FYNNEI. The CDR3 bases are TGTGCCAGCAGTGAACAGGGGGCAGGGAGCAATCAGCCCCAGCATTTT. It yields the protein CASSEQGAGSNQPQHF.